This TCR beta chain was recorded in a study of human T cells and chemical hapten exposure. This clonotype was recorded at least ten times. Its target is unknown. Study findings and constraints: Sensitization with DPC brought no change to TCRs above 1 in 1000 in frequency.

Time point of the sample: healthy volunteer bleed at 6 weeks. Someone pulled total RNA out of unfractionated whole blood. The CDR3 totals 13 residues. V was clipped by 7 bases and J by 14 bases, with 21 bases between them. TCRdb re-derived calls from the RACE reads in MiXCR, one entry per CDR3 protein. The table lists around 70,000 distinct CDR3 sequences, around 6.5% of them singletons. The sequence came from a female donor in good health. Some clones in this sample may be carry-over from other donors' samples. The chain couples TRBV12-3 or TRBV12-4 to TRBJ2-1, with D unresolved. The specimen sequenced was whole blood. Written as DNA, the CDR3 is TGTGCCAGCACACTCTTAGGCGAGACCTCGAAGTTCTTC. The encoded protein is CASTLLGETSKFF.